The 30 T cell receptor beta chains reported below all come from one sample, sequenced in a study of T-cell reconstitution after alpha-beta-depleted transplantation in children. Preparation of the TCRbeta library was carried out with unique molecular identifiers. MiXCR was run by TCRdb on the PCR reads, yielding one entry per CDR3 protein. The sample carries roughly 240,000 distinct CDR3 sequences, roughly 7.7% recorded once. The starting material was PBMCs, mostly from graft donor cells, obtained 180 days after TCRalphabeta/CD19-depleted stem cell transplant. The receptors derive from a male patient younger than 18 who had a stem cell transplant for acute lymphoblastic leukemia, so the T cells may come from the graft donor.

In this sample, this clonotype turned up a few times. The J gene is TRBJ2-7, the V gene TRBV20-1; TRBD2 matches 10 bases. This CDR3 has 14 amino acids. The germline V gene has CDR1 DFQATT and CDR2 SNEGSKA (reference sequence). With V trimmed by 6 bases and J by 2 bases, 7 bases remained unmatched. CDR3 region: CSALTSGDTYEQYF. CDR3 in DNA: TGCAGTGCCCTTACTAGCGGGGACACCTACGAGCAGTACTTC.

The table lists this clonotype with many counts. This chain uses TRBV6-1 with TRBJ2-7; 9 bases fit TRBD1. The CDR3 covers 15 residues. V shed 8 bases, J shed 2 bases, and the junction held 10 bases outside the gene matches. Germline loops: CDR1 MNHNS, CDR2 SASEGT. CDR3 in amino acids: CASYDRGQGAYEQYF. CDR3 sequence (DNA): TGTGCCAGCTATGATAGGGGACAGGGAGCCTACGAGCAGTACTTC.

This clonotype was detected many times. The chain uses TRBV20-1 and TRBJ2-1, with 8 bases that match TRBD2. The J segment lost 0 bases and the V segment lost 1 base, leaving 2 bases of the junction unmatched. This CDR3 is 15 amino acids long. Germline CDR1 reads DFQATT; CDR2 reads SNEGSKA (reference sequence). The DNA of the CDR3 is TGCAGTGCTAGAGTCGGGACTAGCTCCTACAATGAGCAGTTCTTC. This encodes CSARVGTSSYNEQFF.

A remark on this clonotype: A read error is possible here, since a much larger clone lies one base away. CDR3 DNA: TGCGCCAGCAGCTCCAGACTAGCGGGAGGGGTGGATGAGCAGTTCTTC. Translated: CASSSRLAGGVDEQFF. This chain uses TRBV4-1 with TRBJ2-1; 14 bases are shared with TRBD2. The CDR3 covers 16 residues. V was pared by 5 bases and J by 8 bases, with 8 bases of the junction left unmatched. The germline gives CDR1 MGHRA, CDR2 YSYEKL.

This clonotype has at least ten counts. The chain combines TRBV5-1 with TRBJ2-5; D remains ambiguous. This CDR3 is 13 amino acids long. CDR1 and CDR2 (germline): SGHRS, YFSETQ. V lost 0 bases, J lost 5 bases, and 8 bases lay in between. CDR3 amino acids: CASSLEVTETQYF. The DNA of the CDR3 is TGCGCCAGCAGCTTGGAGGTTACCGAGACCCAGTACTTC.

In its sample, this clonotype was seen many times. The V gene is TRBV12-3 or TRBV12-4, the J gene TRBJ2-3, with D perhaps TRBD2 (5 bases). The CDR3 extends over 14 amino acids. Trimming removed 3 bases at V and 1 base at J, with 8 bases between. CDR3: CASSLSSGTDTQYF. The CDR3 DNA reads TGTGCCAGCAGTTTGAGTAGCGGCACAGATACGCAGTATTTT.

This clonotype was observed many times. The chain employs TRBV18 and TRBJ2-1; D uncertain. The CDR3 runs 16 residues. The V gene's germline CDR1 is KGHSH and CDR2 LQKENI. V was pared by 3 bases and J by 2 bases, with 14 bases between. In nucleotides, the CDR3 is TGTGCCAGCTCACCTATAGGGCGGCGCCCCTACAATGAGCAGTTCTTC. This codes for CASSPIGRRPYNEQFF.

This clonotype was picked up many times. The rearrangement uses TRBV5-1 and TRBJ1-3, with D maybe TRBD1 (6 bases). Between the trimmed V and J ends, which lost 0 bases and 0 bases, there was a span of 13 bases. CDR3 size: 17 residues. The germline CDR1 and CDR2 sequences are SGHRS and YFSETQ. CDR3 in amino acids: CASSLVAGADSGNTIYF. CDR3 nucleotide sequence: TGCGCCAGCAGCTTGGTGGCGGGGGCCGACTCTGGAAACACCATATATTTT.

This clonotype was seen repeatedly, ten times or more. The J gene is TRBJ1-2, the V gene TRBV6-5; 8 bases map to TRBD1. V lost 8 bases to trimming and J lost 4 bases; unmatched junction nucleotides: 3. There are 12 residues in the CDR3. The V gene's germline CDR1 is MNHEY and CDR2 SVGAGI. This CDR3 is CASGQGAYGYTF. The CDR3 DNA sequence: TGTGCCAGCGGACAGGGAGCCTATGGCTACACCTTC.

This clonotype has only a few counts. CDR3 DNA sequence: TGTGCCAGCAGCCGAAATGATGGTGGAAAAAACATTCAGTACTTC. Encoded protein: CASSRNDGGKNIQYF. This chain joins TRBV7-9 and TRBJ2-4; D gene unclear. The CDR3 runs to 15 residues. Germline lookup yields CDR1 SEHNR and CDR2 FQNEAQ (reference sequence). V was trimmed by 5 bases and J by 4 bases, leaving 15 bases between them.

This clonotype was picked up many times. The chain combines TRBV12-3 or TRBV12-4 with TRBJ2-1; 9 bases are a match to TRBD2. V was clipped by 5 bases and J by 4 bases; unmatched bases: 3. The CDR3 contains 14 residues. This CDR3 is CASSASGRYNEQFF. In DNA, the CDR3 is TGTGCCAGCAGTGCAAGCGGGAGGTACAATGAGCAGTTCTTC.

This clonotype was seen ten or more times. The V gene is TRBV5-1, the J gene TRBJ1-3; D might be TRBD1 (6 bases). Germline CDR1 SGHRS, CDR2 YFSETQ. This CDR3 has 14 amino acids. The V end lost 1 base, the J end lost 3 bases, and 8 bases lay between the germline ends. In DNA form, the CDR3 reads TGCGCCAGCAGCTTGCCAGGGGATGGAAACACCATATATTTT. This codes for CASSLPGDGNTIYF.

This clonotype showed up many times. The chain links TRBV7-9 to TRBJ2-7, with 7 positions matching TRBD1. This CDR3 is built from 16 residues. Germline V gene data show CDR1 as SEHNR and CDR2 as FQNEAQ (reference sequence). Trimming at V came to 2 bases and at J to 0 bases, leaving 7 bases not matched to a gene. The CDR3 reads CASSLRGQYSSYEQYF. The CDR3 bases are TGTGCCAGCAGCTTAAGGGGACAGTATAGCTCCTACGAGCAGTACTTC.

This clonotype was seen repeatedly, ten times or more. V and J are TRBV20-1 and TRBJ2-4; TRBD1 agrees at 9 bases. Per germline, CDR1 DFQATT and CDR2 SNEGSKA (reference sequence). The CDR3 sequence is 16 residues long. The trim removed 6 bases at V and 0 bases at J, leaving 9 bases unmatched. Here the CDR3 reads CSAPGQGKEAKNIQYF. CDR3 in DNA: TGCAGTGCACCAGGACAGGGGAAAGAAGCCAAAAACATTCAGTACTTC.

Points on this clonotype: This could be a read error, since a much larger clone is one nucleotide away. V usage is TRBV7-9 and J usage is TRBJ2-7; no definite D call. CDR1 and CDR2 (germline): SEHNR, FQNEAQ (reference sequence). The length of the CDR3 is 12 residues. The V end was cut by 1 base, the J end by 2 bases, with 3 bases between. The chain's CDR3 is CASSLDPYEQYF. The CDR3 DNA is TGTGCCAGCAGCTTAGACCCCTACGAGCAGTACTTC.

A word on this clonotype: This may arise from a read error, as a much more abundant clone is one base away. V and J are TRBV7-2 and TRBJ1-1, with D possibly being TRBD1 (5 bases). Germline CDR1 SGHTA, CDR2 FQGNSA. The CDR3 is made up of 17 amino acids. V dropped 6 bases and J dropped 5 bases, with 25 bases sitting between them. DNA of the CDR3: TGTGCCAGCAGTTTACAGGCCAGAGGATCGGCAGCGACTGAAGCTTTCTTT. It specifies CASSLQARGSAATEAFF.

The table lists this clonotype with many counts. The chain is built from TRBV5-5 and TRBJ2-2; a weak D match, TRBD2 (6 bases). The CDR3 has 15 amino acids. The germline CDR1 and CDR2 sequences are SGHKS and YYEKEE (reference sequence). Trimming shortened V by 0 bases and J by 5 bases, and 11 bases separated the two germline ends. The CDR3 protein is CASSLGGIGTGELFF. In DNA form, the CDR3 reads TGTGCCAGCAGCTTGGGCGGGATAGGGACCGGGGAGCTGTTTTTT.

This clonotype appeared many times. The CDR3 nucleotides are TGTGCCAGCAGTTCCAGGGCGCCCGATACCGGGGAGCTGTTTTTT. This sequence encodes CASSSRAPDTGELFF. The chain employs TRBV28 and TRBJ2-2; D might be TRBD1 (5 bases). V was pared by 4 bases and J by 5 bases, with 14 bases between. The CDR3 length is 15 residues. CDR1 and CDR2 from the germline V gene are MDHEN and SYDVKM.

This clonotype was seen repeatedly, ten times or more. The V and J genes are TRBV7-9 and TRBJ1-2; the D gene is possibly TRBD1 (6 bases). The CDR3 runs to 12 residues. V was cut by 5 bases and J by 4 bases, with 8 bases left in between. Germline CDR1 is SEHNR and CDR2 is FQNEAQ (reference sequence). This CDR3 is CASSPDSYGYTF. The CDR3 DNA reads as TGTGCCAGCAGCCCGGACAGCTATGGCTACACCTTC.

This clonotype was recorded many times. The chain combines TRBV20-1 with TRBJ2-1; TRBD1 or TRBD2 may be the D gene (5 bases each). The CDR3 contains 15 residues. Germline lookup yields CDR1 DFQATT and CDR2 SNEGSKA (reference sequence). V lost 6 bases and J lost 4, with 19 bases in between. CDR3 in amino acids: CSATSGREFYNEQFF. The CDR3 region has the DNA TGCAGTGCAACTTCGGGACGGGAATTTTACAATGAGCAGTTCTTC.

There are many counts of this clonotype. The chain is built from TRBV10-2 and TRBJ2-1, with 11 bases identical to TRBD1. CDR1 and CDR2 (germline): WSHSY, SAAADI. Unmatched junction bases numbered 12, after V lost 3 bases and J lost 5 bases. CDR3 length: 18 amino acids. The CDR3 sequence: CASSDFPDRGPPDNEQFF. CDR3 nucleotides: TGCGCCAGCAGTGATTTTCCGGACAGGGGGCCTCCCGACAATGAGCAGTTCTTC.

Ten or more counts support this clonotype. The chain is built from TRBV9 and TRBJ2-7; no definite D call. The CDR3 is made up of 16 amino acids. With 0 bases removed from V and 2 bases from J, the gap between germline ends came to 15 bases. Germline-derived CDR1 and CDR2 are SGDLS and YYNGEE. Here the CDR3 reads CASSVAPPSSTYEQYF. The DNA for the CDR3 is TGTGCCAGCAGCGTAGCCCCTCCCTCAAGCACCTACGAGCAGTACTTC.

V usage is TRBV4-1 and J usage is TRBJ2-7; D may match TRBD1 or TRBD2 (6 bases each). This CDR3 comprises 16 residues. The V gene's germline CDR1 is MGHRA and CDR2 YSYEKL. V shed 1 base and J shed 0 bases, with 13 bases lying between them. In nucleotides, the CDR3 is TGCGCCAGCAGCCAAGTACATGAGGGGGGCTCCTACGAGCAGTACTTC. This translates into CASSQVHEGGSYEQYF.

Comments on this clonotype: This CDR3 is missing its conserved last phenylalanine or tryptophan, likely due to a read error. The CDR3 region has the DNA TGCGCCAGCAGTTCGCGTTACGAGCAGTACTCC. Its protein product is CASSSRYEQYS. The rearrangement joins TRBV5-1 to TRBJ2-7; D is unclear. Trimming took off 5 bases at V and 4 bases at J, with 7 bases between the two ends. From germline, CDR1 is SGHRS and CDR2 YFSETQ. The CDR3 length is 11 residues.

This clonotype was recorded at least ten times. The chain employs TRBV12-3 or TRBV12-4 and TRBJ2-7; TRBD1 matches at 7 bases. The CDR3 extends over 14 amino acids. Trimming removed 2 bases from V and 7 bases from J; junction bases left unmatched: 8. The CDR3 reads CASSLWTTGEEQYF. CDR3 sequence (DNA): TGTGCCAGCAGTTTATGGACCACAGGGGAGGAGCAGTACTTC.

This clonotype was picked up many times. The chain couples TRBV20-1 to TRBJ1-1, with D possibly being TRBD1 (5 bases). This CDR3 spans 16 amino acids. Germline V gene data show CDR1 as DFQATT and CDR2 as SNEGSKA (reference sequence). Trimming left V 3 bases short and J 1 base short, with 18 bases between. CDR3 sequence reads: CSARSGGGIWNTEAFF. CDR3 sequence (DNA): TGCAGTGCTAGGTCGGGTGGGGGAATCTGGAACACTGAAGCTTTCTTT.

This chain links TRBV12-3 or TRBV12-4 with TRBJ2-5; 7 bases are shared with TRBD2. V was clipped by 6 bases and J by 2 bases; unmatched bases: 6. CDR3 length equals 14 residues. CDR3 sequence reads: CASSKRDYQETQYF. For the CDR3, the DNA is TGTGCCAGCAGCAAAAGGGACTATCAAGAGACCCAGTACTTC.

Many counts were recorded for this clonotype. The chain links TRBV12-3 or TRBV12-4 to TRBJ2-7, with 10 bases identical to TRBD1. V lost 1 base and J lost 6; bases outside the gene matches: 0. The CDR3 extends over 13 amino acids. The CDR3 coding sequence is TGTGCCAGCAGTTTAGGGACAGGGGGCGAGCAGTACTTC. Its translation is CASSLGTGGEQYF.

This clonotype was found many times. This chain uses TRBV7-3 with TRBJ1-1; D is unclear. The CDR3 length is 13 residues. Trimming pared 1 base from V and 4 bases from J, leaving 7 bases between. Germline CDR1 SGHTA, CDR2 FQGTGA. The CDR3 loop reads CASSLMPSTEAFF. The CDR3 coding sequence is TGTGCCAGCAGCTTAATGCCGAGCACTGAAGCTTTCTTT.

This clonotype was recorded many times. Here the CDR3 reads CASRQRRSTDTQYF. CDR3 bases: TGTGCCAGCAGGCAGAGACGCAGCACAGATACGCAGTATTTT. This chain connects TRBV11-2 to TRBJ2-3; no firm D call. V lost 6 bases, J lost 0 bases, and 10 bases lay in between. The CDR3 is made up of 14 amino acids. In germline, CDR1 is SGHAT, CDR2 FQNNGV.